The 20 T cell receptor beta chains below were found in one sample sequenced in a study of T cell responses to AZD1222 COVID-19 vaccine. Method: immunoSEQ multiplex PCR; TCRdb's copy keeps in-frame clones and lacks some. The table shows some 110,000 clones, with 93% occurring only once. The source was peripheral blood, collected on day 0 of AZD1222 vaccination. The receptors were sampled from an adult in good health.

The V and J genes are TRBV29-1 and TRBJ2-7; D not resolved. CDR1 and CDR2 (germline): SQVTM, ANQGSEA. V gave up 2 bases and J gave up 3 bases, with 8 bases separating them. The CDR3 length is 12 residues. CDR3: CSVEKANYEQYF. The DNA of the CDR3 is TGCAGCGTTGAAAAGGCTAACTACGAGCAGTACTTC.

The genes are TRBV28 and TRBJ1-1; possible D gene TRBD1, 6 bases. Trimming cost V 6 bases and J 10 bases, with 21 bases left between them. In germline, CDR1 is MDHEN, CDR2 SYDVKM. The length of the CDR3 is 14 residues. CDR3 in DNA: TGTGCCAGCAGATCCCCAGGGGCTTTAGGCGTAGCTTTCTTT. It specifies CASRSPGALGVAFF.

V gene TRBV5-1 combines with J gene TRBJ2-3; 9 nucleotides align to TRBD2. Unmatched junction bases numbered 11, after V lost 4 bases and J lost 2 bases. Germline V CDR1 and CDR2: SGHRS, YFSETQ. The CDR3 spans 17 residues. The CDR3 nucleotides read TGCGCCAGCAGCGTATTAGCGGGAGTGGATGCCACAGATACGCAGTATTTT. Its protein is CASSVLAGVDATDTQYF.

This sequence joins TRBV6-5 and TRBJ2-5; D is unclear. The CDR3 totals 13 residues. Germline V gene lookup returns CDR1 MNHEY and CDR2 SVGAGI. V lost 6 bases and J lost 3, with 11 bases in between. Written as DNA, the CDR3 is TGTGCCAGCAGCCGCGTCTCAGAAGAGACCCAGTACTTC. Its translation: CASSRVSEETQYF.

V usage is TRBV16 and J usage is TRBJ1-2, with a possible D match to TRBD1 (6 bases). Germline V gene data show CDR1 as KGHSY and CDR2 as FQNENV. The V end was cut by 3 bases, the J end by 6 bases, with 11 bases between. This CDR3 is built from 13 residues. The CDR3 DNA reads as TGTGCCAGCAGCCAGGGGGCGCCGCATGGCTACACCTTC. It specifies CASSQGAPHGYTF.

This chain links TRBV6-1 with TRBJ1-6, with D perhaps matching TRBD1 (6 bases). Germline values: CDR1 MNHNS, CDR2 SASEGT. V dropped 4 bases and J dropped 6 bases, with 16 bases sitting between them. The CDR3 sequence is 16 residues long. CDR3 region: CASSALRQASNSPLHF. The CDR3 nucleotides read TGTGCCAGCAGTGCCCTGAGACAGGCCTCTAATTCACCCCTCCACTTT.

The CDR3 spells CASSYSSGQGGSPLHF. CDR3 DNA sequence: TGTGCCAGCAGTTATAGCTCGGGACAGGGGGGCTCACCCCTCCACTTT. The chain recombines TRBV6-5 with TRBJ1-6; 11 nucleotides line up with TRBD1. Germline CDR1 and CDR2: MNHEY and SVGAGI. Trimming took 3 bases from V and 10 from J; bases not matched to a gene: 8. There are 16 residues in the CDR3.

This sequence joins TRBV5-1 and TRBJ2-1; 11 bases line up with TRBD2. J was trimmed by 4 bases and V by 2 bases; bases with no gene match: 2. Germline assignment: CDR1 SGHRS and CDR2 YFSETQ. The CDR3 length is 15 residues. The DNA of the CDR3 is TGCGCCAGCAGCTTAACTAGCGGGAGTTACAATGAGCAGTTCTTC. Translation gives CASSLTSGSYNEQFF.

This chain joins TRBV19 and TRBJ1-1; 7 bases line up with TRBD1. Germline assignment: CDR1 LNHDA and CDR2 SQIVND (reference sequence). The CDR3 loop spans 14 amino acids. V shed 1 base, J shed 7 bases, and the junction held 6 bases outside the gene matches. This CDR3 reads CASSIGGTAVEAFF. The CDR3 DNA sequence: TGTGCCAGTAGTATAGGCGGGACAGCGGTTGAAGCTTTCTTT.

The chain combines TRBV28 with TRBJ2-1; 11 bases map to TRBD2. Germline values: CDR1 MDHEN, CDR2 SYDVKM. V shed 5 bases and J 9 bases; nucleotides not matched to a gene: 9. The CDR3 consists of 15 residues. This CDR3 reads CASSVTSGRSREQFF. The CDR3 nucleotides read TGTGCCAGCAGTGTTACTAGCGGGAGATCCCGTGAGCAGTTCTTC.

V gene TRBV30 combines with J gene TRBJ2-7; tentatively, D is TRBD1 or TRBD2 (5 bases each). CDR3 length: 13 residues. V gave up 7 bases and J gave up 2 bases, with 15 bases separating them. Germline assignment: CDR1 GTSNPN and CDR2 SVGIG (reference sequence). The chain's CDR3 is CAFRARGPYEQYF. The CDR3 region has the DNA TGTGCCTTCCGAGCACGGGGCCCCTACGAGCAGTACTTC.

The rearrangement links TRBV11-2 to TRBJ2-7; 9 bases map to TRBD1. The CDR3 contains 14 residues. CDR1 SGHAT and CDR2 FQNNGV come from the germline V gene. The junction had 8 bases not matched to a gene; V was cut back by 5 bases and J by 6 bases. The CDR3 reads CASSPTPTGGEQYF. Written as DNA, the CDR3 is TGTGCCAGCAGCCCTACCCCGACAGGGGGCGAGCAGTACTTC.

This clone was observed a single time. This chain links TRBV28 with TRBJ2-7; no reliable D call. In germline, CDR1 is MDHEN, CDR2 SYDVKM. V lost 5 bases, J lost 4 bases, and 9 bases lay in between. This CDR3 spans 12 amino acids. CDR3 sequence (DNA): TGTGCCAGCAGTGGCAAGATTTACGAGCAGTACTTC. Its protein is CASSGKIYEQYF.

V usage is TRBV5-6 and J usage is TRBJ1-5, with D hard to call. V shed 1 base and J shed 1 base, with 3 bases lying between them. The CDR3 is 13 residues long. Germline V gene lookup returns CDR1 SGHDT and CDR2 YYEEEE. The CDR3 DNA follows: TGTGCCAGCAGCTTGCAAAGCAATCAGCCCCAGCATTTT. The encoded protein is CASSLQSNQPQHF.

The chain couples TRBV7-3 to TRBJ2-3, with D perhaps given as TRBD1 or TRBD2 (5 bases each). Germline assignment: CDR1 SGHTA and CDR2 FQGTGA. Trimming left V 2 bases short and J 4 bases short, with 7 bases between. This CDR3 contains 13 residues. CDR3 in amino acids: CASSLGTADTQYF. In DNA form, the CDR3 reads TGTGCCAGCAGCTTAGGGACGGCAGATACGCAGTATTTT.

The V gene is TRBV11-2, the J gene TRBJ2-5; 9 bases fit TRBD1. From germline, CDR1 is SGHAT and CDR2 FQNNGV. The CDR3 loop spans 13 amino acids. V lost 1 base to trimming and J lost 9 bases; unmatched junction nucleotides: 3. The DNA for the CDR3 is TGTGCCAGCAGCTTAGGTACAGGGGGCCCCCAGTACTTC. Translated, it gives CASSLGTGGPQYF.

The chain couples TRBV19 to TRBJ1-5; no clear D gene. The V gene's germline CDR1 is LNHDA and CDR2 SQIVND (reference sequence). The CDR3 consists of 16 residues. V lost 3 bases to trimming and J lost 4 bases, with 16 bases between them. The CDR3 here is CASSIRGRGRNQPQHF. The CDR3 DNA reads TGTGCCAGTAGTATCCGAGGACGAGGAAGGAATCAGCCCCAGCATTTT.

The chain has TRBV5-5 and TRBJ2-3; TRBD2 matches 12 bases. V shed 2 bases and J 5 bases; nucleotides not matched to a gene: 6. The CDR3 is 16 amino acids. The germline V gene encodes CDR1 SGHKS and CDR2 YYEKEE (reference sequence). The CDR3 is CASSLLLAGGGDTQYF. Written as DNA, the CDR3 is TGTGCCAGCAGCTTACTCCTAGCGGGAGGGGGAGATACGCAGTATTTT.

The chain uses TRBV11-2 and TRBJ1-4; D unclear. CDR1 SGHAT and CDR2 FQNNGV come from the germline V gene. V lost 8 bases, J lost 5 bases, and 12 bases lay in between. This CDR3 has 13 residues. The CDR3 is CASRETMNEKLFF. The CDR3 region has the DNA TGTGCCAGCCGAGAGACTATGAATGAAAAACTGTTTTTT.

The J gene is TRBJ2-3, the V gene TRBV9; 13 bases agree with TRBD2. Trimming removed 3 bases from V and 5 bases from J; junction bases left unmatched: 3. The CDR3 consists of 15 residues. Germline loops: CDR1 SGDLS, CDR2 YYNGEE. CDR3 coding DNA: TGTGCCAGCAGCGAACTAGCGGGAGGGAAAGATACGCAGTATTTT. Translation: CASSELAGGKDTQYF.